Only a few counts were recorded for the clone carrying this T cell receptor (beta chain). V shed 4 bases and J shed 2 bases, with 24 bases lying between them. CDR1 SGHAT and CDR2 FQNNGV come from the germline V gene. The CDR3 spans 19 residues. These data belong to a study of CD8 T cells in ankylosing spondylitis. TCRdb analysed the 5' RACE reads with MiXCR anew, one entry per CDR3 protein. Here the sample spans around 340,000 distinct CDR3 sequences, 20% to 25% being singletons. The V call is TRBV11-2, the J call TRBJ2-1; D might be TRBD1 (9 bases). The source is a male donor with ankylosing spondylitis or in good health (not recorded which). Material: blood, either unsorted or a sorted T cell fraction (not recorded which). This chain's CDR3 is CASSSGQGYSGNTYNEQFF. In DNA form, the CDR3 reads TGTGCCAGCAGCTCCGGACAGGGGTATAGCGGGAACACCTACAATGAGCAGTTCTTC. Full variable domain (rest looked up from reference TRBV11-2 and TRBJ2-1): EAGVAQSPRYKIIEKRQSVAFWCNPISGHATLYWYQQILGQGPKLLIQFQNNGVVDDSQLPKDRFSAERLKGVDSTLKIQPAKLEDSAVYLCASSSGQGYSGNTYNEQFFGPGTRLTVL.